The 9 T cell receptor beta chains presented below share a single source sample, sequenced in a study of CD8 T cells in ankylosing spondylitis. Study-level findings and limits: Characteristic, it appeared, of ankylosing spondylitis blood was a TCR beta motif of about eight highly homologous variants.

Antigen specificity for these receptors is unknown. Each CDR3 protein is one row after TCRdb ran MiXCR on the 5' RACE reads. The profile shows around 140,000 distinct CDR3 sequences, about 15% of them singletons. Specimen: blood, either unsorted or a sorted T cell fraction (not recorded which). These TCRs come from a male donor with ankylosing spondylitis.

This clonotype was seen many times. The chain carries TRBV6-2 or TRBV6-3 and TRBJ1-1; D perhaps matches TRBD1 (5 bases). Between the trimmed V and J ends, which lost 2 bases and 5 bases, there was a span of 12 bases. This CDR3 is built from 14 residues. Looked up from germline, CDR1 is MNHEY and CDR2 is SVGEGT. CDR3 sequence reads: CASSYLNRGTEAFF. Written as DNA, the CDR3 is TGTGCCAGCAGTTACCTGAACCGGGGGACTGAAGCTTTCTTT.

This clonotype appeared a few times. The CDR3 nucleotides read TGCGCCAGCAGCCAAGATATGAATAGCGGGAGGTTCTACGAGCAGTACTTC. This codes for CASSQDMNSGRFYEQYF. The chain carries TRBV4-1 and TRBJ2-7, with 10 bases that match TRBD2. V shed 0 bases, J shed 3 bases, and the junction held 8 bases outside the gene matches. Germline V gives CDR1 MGHRA, CDR2 YSYEKL. This CDR3 spans 17 amino acids.

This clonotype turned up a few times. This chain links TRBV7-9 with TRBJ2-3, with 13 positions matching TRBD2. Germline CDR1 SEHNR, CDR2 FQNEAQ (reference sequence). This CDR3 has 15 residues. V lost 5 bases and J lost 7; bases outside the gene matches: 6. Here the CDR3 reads CASSRGLAGENTQYF. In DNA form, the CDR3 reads TGTGCCAGCAGCCGCGGACTAGCGGGAGAAAATACGCAGTATTTT.

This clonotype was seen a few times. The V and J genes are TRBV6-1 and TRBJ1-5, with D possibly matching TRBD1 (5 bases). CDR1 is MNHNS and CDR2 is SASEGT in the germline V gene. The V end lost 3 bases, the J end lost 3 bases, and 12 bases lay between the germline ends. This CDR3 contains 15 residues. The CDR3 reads CASSDGDSFNQPQHF. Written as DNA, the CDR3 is TGTGCCAGCAGTGACGGAGACAGTTTCAATCAGCCCCAGCATTTT.

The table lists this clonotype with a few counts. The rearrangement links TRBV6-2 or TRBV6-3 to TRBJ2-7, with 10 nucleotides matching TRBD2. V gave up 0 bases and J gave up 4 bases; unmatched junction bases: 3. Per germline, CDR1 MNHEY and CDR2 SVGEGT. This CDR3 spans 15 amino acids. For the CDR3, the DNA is TGTGCCAGCAGTTACTCGGCTAGCGGGAGTTACGAGCAGTACTTC. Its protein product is CASSYSASGSYEQYF.

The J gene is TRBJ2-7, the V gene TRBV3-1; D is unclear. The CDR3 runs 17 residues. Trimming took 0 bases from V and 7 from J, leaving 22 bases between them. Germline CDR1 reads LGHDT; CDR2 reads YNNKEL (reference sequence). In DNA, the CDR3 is TGTGCCAGCAGCCAAGATCAGGCAGGCCTACGCCATTTTGAGCAGTACTTC. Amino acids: CASSQDQAGLRHFEQYF.

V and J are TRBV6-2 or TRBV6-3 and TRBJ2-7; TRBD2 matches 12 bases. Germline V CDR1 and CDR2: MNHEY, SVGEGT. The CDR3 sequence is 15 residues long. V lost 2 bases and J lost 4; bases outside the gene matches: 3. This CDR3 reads CASSYDGLAGYEQYF. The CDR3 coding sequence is TGTGCCAGCAGTTACGATGGACTAGCGGGGTACGAGCAGTACTTC.

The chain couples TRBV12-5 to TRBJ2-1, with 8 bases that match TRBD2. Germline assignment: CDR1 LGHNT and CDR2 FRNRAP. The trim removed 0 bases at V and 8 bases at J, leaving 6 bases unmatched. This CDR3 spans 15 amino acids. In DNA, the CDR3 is TGTGCTAGTGGTTTGGTACTAGCGGAGCTTCATGAGCAGTTCTTC. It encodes CASGLVLAELHEQFF.

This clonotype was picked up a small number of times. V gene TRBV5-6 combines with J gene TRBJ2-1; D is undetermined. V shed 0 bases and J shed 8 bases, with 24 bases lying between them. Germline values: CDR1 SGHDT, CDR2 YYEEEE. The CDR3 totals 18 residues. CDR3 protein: CASSLAIFRVNGRDEQFF. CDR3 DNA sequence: TGTGCCAGCAGCTTGGCCATCTTCCGGGTCAATGGTCGGGATGAGCAGTTCTTC.